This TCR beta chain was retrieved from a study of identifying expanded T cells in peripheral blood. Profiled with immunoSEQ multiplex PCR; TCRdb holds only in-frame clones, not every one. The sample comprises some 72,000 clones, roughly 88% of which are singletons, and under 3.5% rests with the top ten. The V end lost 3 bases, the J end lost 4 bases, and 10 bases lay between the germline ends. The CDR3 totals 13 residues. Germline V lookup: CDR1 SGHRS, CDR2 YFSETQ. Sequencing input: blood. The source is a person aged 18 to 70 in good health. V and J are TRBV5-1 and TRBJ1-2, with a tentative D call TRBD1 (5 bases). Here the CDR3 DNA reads TGCGCCAGCAGCTCCCCAGGGATCTATGGCTACACCTTC. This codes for CASSSPGIYGYTF.